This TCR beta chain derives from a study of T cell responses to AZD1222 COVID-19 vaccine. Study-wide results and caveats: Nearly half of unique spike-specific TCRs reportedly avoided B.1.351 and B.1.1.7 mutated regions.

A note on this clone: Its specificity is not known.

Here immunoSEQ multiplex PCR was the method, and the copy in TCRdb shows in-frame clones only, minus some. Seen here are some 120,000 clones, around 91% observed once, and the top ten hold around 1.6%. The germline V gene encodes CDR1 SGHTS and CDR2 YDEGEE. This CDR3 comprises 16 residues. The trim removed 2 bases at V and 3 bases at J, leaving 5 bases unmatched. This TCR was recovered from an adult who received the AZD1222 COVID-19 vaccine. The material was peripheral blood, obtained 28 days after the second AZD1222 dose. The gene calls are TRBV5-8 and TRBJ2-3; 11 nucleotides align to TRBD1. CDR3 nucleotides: TGTGCCAGCAGCTTTCTCGGGACAGGGGGGACAGATACGCAGTATTTT. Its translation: CASSFLGTGGTDTQYF.